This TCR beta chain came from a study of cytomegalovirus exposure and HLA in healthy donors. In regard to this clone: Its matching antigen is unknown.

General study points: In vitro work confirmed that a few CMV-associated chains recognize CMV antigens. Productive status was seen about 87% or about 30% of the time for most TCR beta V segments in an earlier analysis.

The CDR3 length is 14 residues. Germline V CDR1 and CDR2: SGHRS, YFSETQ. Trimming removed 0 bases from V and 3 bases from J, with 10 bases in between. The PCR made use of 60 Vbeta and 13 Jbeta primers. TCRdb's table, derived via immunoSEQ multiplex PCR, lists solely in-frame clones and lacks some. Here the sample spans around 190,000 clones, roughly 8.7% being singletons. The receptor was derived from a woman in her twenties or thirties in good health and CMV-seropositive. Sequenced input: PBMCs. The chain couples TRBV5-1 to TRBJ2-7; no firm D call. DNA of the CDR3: TGCGCCAGCAGCTTGGGTCTAGATGGCTACGAGCAGTACTTC. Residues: CASSLGLDGYEQYF.